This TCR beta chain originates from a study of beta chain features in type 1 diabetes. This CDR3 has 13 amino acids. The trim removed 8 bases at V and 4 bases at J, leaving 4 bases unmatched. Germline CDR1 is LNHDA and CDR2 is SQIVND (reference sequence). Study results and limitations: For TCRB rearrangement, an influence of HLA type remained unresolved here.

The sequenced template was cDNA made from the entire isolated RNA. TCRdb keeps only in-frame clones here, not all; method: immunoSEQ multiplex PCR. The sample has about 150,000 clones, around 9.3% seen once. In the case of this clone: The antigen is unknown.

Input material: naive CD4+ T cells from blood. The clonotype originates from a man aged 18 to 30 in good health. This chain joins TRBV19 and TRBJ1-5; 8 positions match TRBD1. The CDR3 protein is CASQRQGNQPQHF. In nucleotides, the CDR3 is TGTGCCAGTCAGCGACAGGGGAATCAGCCCCAGCATTTT.